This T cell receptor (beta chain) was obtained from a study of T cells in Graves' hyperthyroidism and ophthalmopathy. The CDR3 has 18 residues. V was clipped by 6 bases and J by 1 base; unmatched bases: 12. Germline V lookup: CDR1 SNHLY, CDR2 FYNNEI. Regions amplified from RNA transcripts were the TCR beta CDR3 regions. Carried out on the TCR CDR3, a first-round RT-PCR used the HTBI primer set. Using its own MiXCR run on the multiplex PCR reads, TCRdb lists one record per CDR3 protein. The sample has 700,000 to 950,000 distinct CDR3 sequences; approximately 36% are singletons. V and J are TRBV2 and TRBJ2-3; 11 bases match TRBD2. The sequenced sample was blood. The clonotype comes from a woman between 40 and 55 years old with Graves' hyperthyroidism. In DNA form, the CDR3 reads TGTGCCAGCAGAAGGGTACTAGCGGGAGTCTTAGGCACAGATACGCAGTATTTT. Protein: CASRRVLAGVLGTDTQYF. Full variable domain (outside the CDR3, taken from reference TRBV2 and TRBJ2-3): EPEVTQTPSHQVTQMGQEVILRCVPISNHLYFYWYRQILGQKVEFLVSFYNNEISEKSEIFDDQFSVERPDGSNFTLKIRSTKLEDSAMYFCASRRVLAGVLGTDTQYFGPGTRLTVL.